A selection of T cell receptor beta chains follows, all from one sample in a study of blood T cells in healthy people across ages. TCRdb reanalysed the 5' RACE reads using MiXCR and keeps one entry per CDR3 protein. The sample has about a million distinct CDR3 sequences, roughly 48% seen once; the top ten hold around an eighth. What was sequenced was blood. The receptors were sampled from a man aged 25-40 years in good health. Both conserved end residues are part of each CDR3. The D gene is left open where the match is weak. Clone size is given for some rows only: seen once, a few or many times, or a class if the clone is expanded.

cdr3_aa cdr3_nt d_call j_call clone_size v_call
CASSWDTHGYTF TGTGCCAGCAGCTGGGACACCCATGGCTACACCTTC NA TRBJ1-2 NA TRBV5-5
CASSAGAQGNTEAFF TGTGCCAGCAGCGCAGGGGCGCAGGGGAACACTGAAGCTTTCTTT NA TRBJ1-1 NA TRBV12-3/TRBV12-4
CAWSPGGAYEQYF TGTGCCTGGAGTCCAGGGGGAGCCTACGAGCAGTACTTC TRBD1 TRBJ2-7 NA TRBV30
CASSAPGLAGANEQFF TGTGCCAGCAGCGCCCCTGGACTAGCGGGGGCCAATGAGCAGTTCTTC TRBD2 TRBJ2-1 NA TRBV7-2
CSVEVTAGYEQYF TGCAGCGTTGAAGTTACGGCGGGCTACGAGCAGTACTTC NA TRBJ2-7 NA TRBV29-1
CASSQEASGGYSSTDTQYF TGCGCCAGCAGCCAAGAGGCTAGCGGGGGCTATTCCAGCACAGATACGCAGTATTTT TRBD2 TRBJ2-3 few TRBV4-3
CSARGQRPYNEQFF TGCAGTGCTCGGGGGCAGCGTCCCTACAATGAGCAGTTCTTC NA TRBJ2-1 many TRBV20-1
CASSQTSGTGGLFF TGTGCCAGCAGCCAGACTAGCGGAACCGGGGGGCTGTTTTTT TRBD2 TRBJ2-2 NA TRBV7-3
CASSLYGGTASTDTQYF TGTGCCAGCAGCTTATACGGGGGCACTGCTAGCACAGATACGCAGTATTTT NA TRBJ2-3 many TRBV7-3
CASSYRPGGGSTNEKLFF TGTGCCAGCAGTTACCGTCCGGGGGGCGGTTCGACTAATGAAAAACTGTTTTTT NA TRBJ1-4 NA TRBV6-5
CASSHGGAVDTQYF TGTGCCAGCAGTCACGGGGGGGCGGTAGATACGCAGTATTTT TRBD2 TRBJ2-3 few TRBV28
CASSSRTGQGRSYNEQFF TGTGCCAGCAGCTCCCGGACAGGCCAGGGGCGGTCCTACAATGAGCAGTTCTTC TRBD1 TRBJ2-1 NA TRBV11-2
CASSWGQLSGANVLTF TGTGCCAGCAGCTGGGGACAGCTCTCTGGGGCCAACGTCCTGACTTTC TRBD1 TRBJ2-6 NA TRBV7-2
CASSYGGTGNVYGYTF TGTGCCAGCAGTTACGGCGGGACAGGCAATGTGTACGGCTACACCTTC TRBD1 TRBJ1-2 NA TRBV6-5
CASLPKEQYF TGTGCCAGCTTACCCAAGGAGCAGTACTTC NA TRBJ2-7 few TRBV12-3/TRBV12-4
CASISPASYEQYF TGTGCCAGCATCAGCCCAGCCTCCTACGAGCAGTACTTC NA TRBJ2-7 few TRBV27
CASSPDSSNSPLHF TGTGCCAGCAGTCCGGACAGTTCCAATTCACCCCTCCACTTT NA TRBJ1-6 NA TRBV12-3/TRBV12-4
CAWSPSRDRTSSYEQYF TGTGCCTGGAGCCCATCCCGAGACAGGACAAGCTCCTACGAGCAGTACTTC NA TRBJ2-7 few TRBV30
CASSPASGGSNEQFF TGTGCCAGCAGCCCAGCTAGCGGGGGATCCAATGAGCAGTTCTTC TRBD2 TRBJ2-1 medium-sized TRBV3-1
CASSKDRADNENLFF TGTGCCAGCAGCAAAGACAGGGCTGATAATGAAAACCTGTTTTTT TRBD1 TRBJ1-4 NA TRBV2
CASSRETGYDQYF TGTGCCAGCTCCCGCGAGACAGGCTACGATCAGTACTTC NA TRBJ2-4 NA TRBV18
CASSPGSNREEQFF TGTGCCAGCAGCCCCGGTTCCAACAGGGAAGAGCAGTTCTTC NA TRBJ2-1 few TRBV7-3
CATSNDRGNEKLFF TGTGCCACCAGCAACGACAGGGGGAATGAAAAACTGTTTTTT TRBD1 TRBJ1-4 once TRBV15
CASSEGSGGPPEQYF TGTGCCAGCAGTGAAGGGTCGGGGGGGCCTCCCGAGCAGTACTTC TRBD2 TRBJ2-7 few TRBV2
CAWSWGTEAQYF TGTGCCTGGAGTTGGGGGACGGAGGCCCAGTACTTC NA TRBJ2-5 NA TRBV30
CSASRQGENQPQHF TGCAGTGCTAGCCGACAGGGAGAGAATCAGCCCCAGCATTTT TRBD1 TRBJ1-5 NA TRBV20-1
CASSKIAGVNSYEQYF TGTGCCAGCAGTAAAATAGCGGGGGTAAACTCCTACGAGCAGTACTTC TRBD2 TRBJ2-7 NA TRBV27
CASSFQPPSYEQYF TGTGCCAGCAGTTTCCAACCTCCCTCCTACGAGCAGTACTTC NA TRBJ2-7 NA TRBV28
CASSSQYFRDRATDTQYF TGTGCCAGCAGCTCCCAGTACTTCCGGGACAGGGCCACAGATACGCAGTATTTT TRBD1 TRBJ2-3 NA TRBV7-2